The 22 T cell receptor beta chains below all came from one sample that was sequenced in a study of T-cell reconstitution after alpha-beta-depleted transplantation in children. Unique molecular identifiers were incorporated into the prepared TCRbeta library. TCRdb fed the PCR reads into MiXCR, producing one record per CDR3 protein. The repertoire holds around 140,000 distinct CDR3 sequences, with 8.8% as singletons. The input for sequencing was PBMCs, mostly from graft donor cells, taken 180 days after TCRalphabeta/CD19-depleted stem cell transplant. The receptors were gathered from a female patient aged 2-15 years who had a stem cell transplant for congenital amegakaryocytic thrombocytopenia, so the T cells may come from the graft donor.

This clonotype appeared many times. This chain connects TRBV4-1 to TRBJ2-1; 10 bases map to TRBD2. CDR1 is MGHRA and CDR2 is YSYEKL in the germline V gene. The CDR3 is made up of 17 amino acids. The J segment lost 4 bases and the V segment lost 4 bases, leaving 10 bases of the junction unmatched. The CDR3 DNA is TGCGCCAGCAGCCCCCCCATAGCGGGGGGTTTGTACAATGAGCAGTTCTTC. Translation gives CASSPPIAGGLYNEQFF.

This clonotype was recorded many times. CDR3 in DNA: TGCAGCGCCATGAAGACAGGGGGTCCCTACGAGCAGTACTTC. The encoded protein is CSAMKTGGPYEQYF. V is TRBV29-1 and J is TRBJ2-7; 9 bases align to TRBD1. The junction had 9 bases not matched to a gene; V was cut back by 7 bases and J by 2 bases. Germline CDR1 SQVTM, CDR2 ANQGSEA. The CDR3 has 14 amino acids.

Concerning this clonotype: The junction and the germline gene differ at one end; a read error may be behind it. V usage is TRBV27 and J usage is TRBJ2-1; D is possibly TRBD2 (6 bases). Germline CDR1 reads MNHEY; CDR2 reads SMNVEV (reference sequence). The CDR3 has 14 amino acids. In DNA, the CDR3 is TGTGCCAGTGGGTGGGGGGACGGCTACAATGAGCAGTTATTC. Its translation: CASGWGDGYNEQLF.

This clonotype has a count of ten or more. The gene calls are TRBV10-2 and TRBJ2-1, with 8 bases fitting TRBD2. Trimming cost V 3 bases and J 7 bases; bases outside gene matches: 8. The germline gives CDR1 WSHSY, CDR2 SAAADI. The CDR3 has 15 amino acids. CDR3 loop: CASSDVAGNRNEQFF. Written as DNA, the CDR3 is TGCGCCAGCAGTGACGTAGCGGGAAATAGAAATGAGCAGTTCTTC.

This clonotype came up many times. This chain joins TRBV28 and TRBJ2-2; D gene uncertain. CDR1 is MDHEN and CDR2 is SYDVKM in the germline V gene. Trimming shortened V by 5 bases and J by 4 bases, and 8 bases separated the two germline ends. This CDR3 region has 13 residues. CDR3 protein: CASSPWGTGELFF. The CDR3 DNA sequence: TGTGCCAGCAGTCCCTGGGGCACCGGGGAGCTGTTTTTT.

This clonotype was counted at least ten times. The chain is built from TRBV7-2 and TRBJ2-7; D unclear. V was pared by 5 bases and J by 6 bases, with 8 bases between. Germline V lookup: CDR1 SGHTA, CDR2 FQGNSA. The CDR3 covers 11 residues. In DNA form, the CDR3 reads TGTGCCAGCAGCCTGGGTCCCGAGCAGTACTTC. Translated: CASSLGPEQYF. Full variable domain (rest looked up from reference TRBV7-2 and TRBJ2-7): GAGVSQSPSNKVTEKGKDVELRCDPISGHTALYWYRQSLGQGLEFLIYFQGNSAPDKSGLPSDRFSAERTGGSVSTLTIQRTQQEDSAVYLCASSLGPEQYFGPGTRLTVT.

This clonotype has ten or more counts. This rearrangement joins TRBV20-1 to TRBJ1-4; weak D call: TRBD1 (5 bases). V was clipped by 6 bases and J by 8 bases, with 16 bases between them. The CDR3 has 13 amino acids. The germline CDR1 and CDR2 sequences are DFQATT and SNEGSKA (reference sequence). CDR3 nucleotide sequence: TGCAGTGCCAGGTGGGGGGTTGACGAAAAACTGTTTTTT. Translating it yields CSARWGVDEKLFF.

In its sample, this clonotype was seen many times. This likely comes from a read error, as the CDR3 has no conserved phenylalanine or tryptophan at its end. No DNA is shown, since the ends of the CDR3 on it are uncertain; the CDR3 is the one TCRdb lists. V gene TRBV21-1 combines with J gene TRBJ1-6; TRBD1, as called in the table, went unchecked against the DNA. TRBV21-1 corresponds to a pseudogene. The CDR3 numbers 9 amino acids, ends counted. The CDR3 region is CARLNLSAS.

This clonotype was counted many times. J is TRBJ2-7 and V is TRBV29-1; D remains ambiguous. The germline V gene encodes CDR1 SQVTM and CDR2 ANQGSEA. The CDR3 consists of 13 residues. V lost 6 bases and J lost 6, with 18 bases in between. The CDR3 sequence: CSVIPGPIPEQYF. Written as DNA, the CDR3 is TGCAGCGTCATCCCGGGCCCCATCCCCGAGCAGTACTTC.

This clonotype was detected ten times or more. In DNA form, the CDR3 reads TGTGCCAGCAGTTACCTTCGGGGGATTAGGCGTCAGCCCCAGCATTTT. It translates to CASSYLRGIRRQPQHF. V gene TRBV6-5 combines with J gene TRBJ1-5; D is possibly TRBD1 (5 bases). The ends were cut back, 2 bases at V and 6 bases at J, with 17 bases in the middle. The CDR3 is 16 amino acids. Germline CDR1 is MNHEY and CDR2 is SVGAGI.

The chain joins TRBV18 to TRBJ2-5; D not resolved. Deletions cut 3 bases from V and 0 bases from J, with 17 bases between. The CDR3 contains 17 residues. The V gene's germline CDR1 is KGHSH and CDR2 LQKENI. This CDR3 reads CASSPETPDEYQETQYF. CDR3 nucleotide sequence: TGTGCCAGCTCACCCGAGACACCCGACGAGTACCAAGAGACCCAGTACTTC.

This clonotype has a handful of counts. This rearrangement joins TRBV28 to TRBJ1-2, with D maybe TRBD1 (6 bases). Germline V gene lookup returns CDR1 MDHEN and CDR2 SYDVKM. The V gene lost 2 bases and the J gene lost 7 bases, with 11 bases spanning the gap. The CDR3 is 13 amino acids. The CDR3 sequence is CASSLRGQIGYTF. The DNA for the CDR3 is TGTGCCAGCAGTTTACGTGGACAGATTGGCTACACCTTC.

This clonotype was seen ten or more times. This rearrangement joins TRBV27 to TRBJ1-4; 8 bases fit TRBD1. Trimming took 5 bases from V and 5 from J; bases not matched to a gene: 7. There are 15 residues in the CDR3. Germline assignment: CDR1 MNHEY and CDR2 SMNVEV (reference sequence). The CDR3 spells CASSTWTGTNEKLFF. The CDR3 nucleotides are TGTGCCAGCAGTACATGGACAGGGACGAATGAAAAACTGTTTTTT. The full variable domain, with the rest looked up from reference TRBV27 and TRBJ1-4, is EAQVTQNPRYLITVTGKKLTVTCSQNMNHEYMSWYRQDPGLGLRQIYYSMNVEVTDKGDVPEGYKVSRKEKRNFPLILESPSPNQTSLYFCASSTWTGTNEKLFFGSGTQLSVL.

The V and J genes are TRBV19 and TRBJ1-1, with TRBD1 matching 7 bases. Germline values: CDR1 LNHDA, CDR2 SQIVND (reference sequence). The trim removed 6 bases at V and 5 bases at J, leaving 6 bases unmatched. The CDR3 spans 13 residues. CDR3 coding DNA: TGTGCCAGTAGCCACAGGGGACGGACTGAAGCTTTCTTT. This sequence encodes CASSHRGRTEAFF. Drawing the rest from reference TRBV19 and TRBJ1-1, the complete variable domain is DGGITQSPKYLFRKEGQNVTLSCEQNLNHDAMYWYRQDPGQGLRLIYYSQIVNDFQKGDIAEGYSVSREKKESFPLTVTSAQKNPTAFYLCASSHRGRTEAFFGQGTRLTVV.

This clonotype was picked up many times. The CDR3 is CASSSSLTSGNDWSSYNEQFF. DNA of the CDR3: TGCGCCAGCAGCTCCTCCTTGACTAGCGGGAATGACTGGAGCTCCTACAATGAGCAGTTCTTC. V usage is TRBV5-1 and J usage is TRBJ2-1, with 11 bases fitting TRBD2. The CDR3 contains 21 residues. The V and J ends lost 3 bases and 0 bases, in that order; junction bases with no gene match: 17. CDR1 SGHRS and CDR2 YFSETQ come from the germline V gene.

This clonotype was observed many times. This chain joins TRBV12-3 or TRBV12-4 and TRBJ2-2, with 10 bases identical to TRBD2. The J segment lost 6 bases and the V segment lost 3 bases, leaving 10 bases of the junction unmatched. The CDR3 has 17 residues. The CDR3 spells CASSLKASGRYAGELFF. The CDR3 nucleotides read TGTGCCAGCAGTTTGAAAGCTAGCGGGAGATATGCCGGGGAGCTGTTTTTT.

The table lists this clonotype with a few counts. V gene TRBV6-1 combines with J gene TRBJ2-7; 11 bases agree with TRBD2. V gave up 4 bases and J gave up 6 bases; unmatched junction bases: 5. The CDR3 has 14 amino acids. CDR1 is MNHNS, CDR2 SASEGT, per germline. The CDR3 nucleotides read TGTGCCAGCAGTGCTAGCGGGAGGCATCTCGAGCAGTACTTC. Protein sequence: CASSASGRHLEQYF.

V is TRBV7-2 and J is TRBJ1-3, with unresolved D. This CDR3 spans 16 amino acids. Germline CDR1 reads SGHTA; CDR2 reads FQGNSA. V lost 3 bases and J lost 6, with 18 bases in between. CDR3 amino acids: CASSFDRNAVENTIYF. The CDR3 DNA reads TGTGCCAGCAGCTTTGATAGGAATGCCGTGGAAAACACCATATATTTT.

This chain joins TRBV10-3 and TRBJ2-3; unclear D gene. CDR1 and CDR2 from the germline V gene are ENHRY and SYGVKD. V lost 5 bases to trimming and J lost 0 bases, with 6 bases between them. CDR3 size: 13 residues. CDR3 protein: CAISYTSTDTQYF. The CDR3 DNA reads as TGTGCCATCAGTTATACTAGCACAGATACGCAGTATTTT.

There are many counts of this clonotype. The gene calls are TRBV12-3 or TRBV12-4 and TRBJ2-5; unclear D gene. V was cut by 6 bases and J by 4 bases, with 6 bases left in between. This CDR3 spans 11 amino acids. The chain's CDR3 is CASSFRETQYF. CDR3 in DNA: TGTGCCAGCAGCTTTAGAGAGACCCAGTACTTC.

The chain's CDR3 is CASSSRTGGGGTQYF. The CDR3 DNA reads as TGTGCCAGCAGCTCTCGGACTGGTGGGGGTGGGACCCAGTACTTC. The chain joins TRBV7-8 to TRBJ2-5; the D gene could be TRBD1 or TRBD2 (5 bases each). The CDR3 loop spans 15 amino acids. With 4 bases removed from V and 7 bases from J, the gap between germline ends came to 19 bases. Germline V gives CDR1 SGHVS, CDR2 FQNEAQ. Drawing the rest from reference TRBV7-8 and TRBJ2-5, the complete variable domain is GAGVSQSPRYKVAKRGQDVALRCDPISGHVSLFWYQQALGQGPEFLTYFQNEAQLDKSGLPSDRFFAERPEGSVSTLKIQRTQQEDSAVYLCASSSRTGGGGTQYFGPGTRLLVL.

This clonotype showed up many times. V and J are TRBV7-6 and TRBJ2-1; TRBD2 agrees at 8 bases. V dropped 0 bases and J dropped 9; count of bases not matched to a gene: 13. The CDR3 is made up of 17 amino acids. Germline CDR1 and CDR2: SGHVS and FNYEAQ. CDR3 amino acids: CASSLAQAGVGTAEQFF. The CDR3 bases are TGTGCCAGCAGCTTAGCTCAAGCGGGAGTAGGGACCGCTGAGCAGTTCTTC.